The T cell receptor beta chain described here comes from a study of blood T cell repertoires in COVID-19 (TCRdb year 2020). About the full investigation: Samples from collaborators originated in the United States, Italy and Spain and spanned both the acute and convalescent phases of COVID-19. The prospective study material was composed of cDNA or gDNA derived from T cells, B-cell-depleted T cells, or PBMCs. Subjects who had been exposed to COVID-19, were actively infected with it, or had recovered from it provided the deeply sampled blood TCRbeta repertoires that made up the dataset. The repertoires were released in a freely available public database meant as a resource for research on the immune response to SARS-CoV-2. The samples were drawn from two sources: the first 160 participants of the ongoing ImmuneRACE study, and 1,000 to 1,500 subjects contributed by 6 global collaborators. Sample metadata almost always included a de-identified subject ID, COVID-19 status, age in years and sex. Where HLA class I and class II types were available, the types were taken from metadata supplied by the sample provider, not from assay-based typing. The full study reports these points: The quantity of clinical and demographic metadata differed by source and by participant and was supplied without curation.

Participants in the prospective study were enrolled through a virtual design, were aged about 18 to 90 years, and lived in roughly 24 United States geographic areas. To assign participants to cohorts, the prospective study relied on clinical history that participants themselves reported in a screening survey and a study questionnaire. In the prospective study, mobile phlebotomists collected whole blood, serum and a nasopharyngeal or oropharyngeal swab from each participant. Over a roughly 2-month period, participants in the prospective study had the option of providing additional blood draws and questionnaires. Before DNA extraction, blood samples from the prospective study were shipped at room temperature or frozen. Looking up the germline V gene yields CDR1 MDHEN and CDR2 SYDVKM. V ends up 6 bases short and J 4 bases short, with an unmatched junction base count of 5. The CDR3 runs 13 residues from the cysteine to the phenylalanine. Kept here is only the CDR3 DNA, which spans 39 bases and is read in frame from base 1.

TCRbeta CDR3 regions were amplified from genomic DNA by means of the immunoSEQ Assay, a bias-controlled multiplex PCR. The study's processing was this. The number of nucleated cells in each sample was estimated from the amplification of reference gene primers within the assay. To quantify the absolute abundance of each unique TCRbeta CDR3 rearrangement, sequence reads were collapsed and filtered. For each sample, productive Simpson clonality was calculated by taking the square root of Simpson's diversity index across productive rearrangements. Held by TCRdb, this immuneACCESS table contains in-frame sequences only and omits some clones. Under half of the omission traces to an unresolved V gene where checked; the cause of the rest is unknown. V, J and clone size derive from that table, while D and trimming were established from the DNA sequence. The sample has around 49,000 clones on record, around four fifths of them singletons. The ten largest clonotypes hold under 6% of the sample.

Concerning this clone: Its antigen remains unidentified. The input lacks base qualities; no much larger clone sits a single base away.

The chain is made from TRBV28 and TRBJ1-2; a stretch of 7 junction bases matches TRBD1. The sample was PBMCs or T cells enriched from blood (not recorded which). The sequence derives from a woman between 50 and 59 years old with acute COVID-19. The encoded CDR3 is CASREQGSYGYTF. Here is the DNA: TGTGCCAGCAGGGAACAGGGGTCCTATGGCTACACCTTC.